A selection of T cell receptor beta chains follows, all from one sample in a study of blood T cell repertoires in COVID-19. The data were produced by immunoSEQ multiplex PCR, yet TCRdb's version contains in-frame clones alone and is incomplete. The table shows around 300,000 clones, with 85% occurring only once. The sequenced material came from PBMCs or T cells enriched from blood (not recorded which). The receptors come from a woman aged 45 to 65 who had recovered from COVID-19. Each CDR3 is given with its conserved first and last residue. A D gene is named only where the DNA matches it firmly. Some rows mark clone size as missing; the rest say once, few, many or name a class of expanded clone.

j_call | v_call | clone_size | d_call | cdr3_aa | cdr3_nt
TRBJ1-2 | TRBV12-3/TRBV12-4 | few | NA | CASSFSTTYGYTF | TGTGCCAGCAGTTTCAGTACTACTTATGGCTACACCTTC
TRBJ2-6 | TRBV19 | NA | NA | CASSQVSGANVLTF | TGTGCCAGTAGTCAGGTTTCTGGGGCCAACGTCCTGACTTTC
TRBJ2-7 | TRBV5-1 | NA | TRBD1 | CASSRRTGDAYEQYF | TGCGCCAGCAGCCGCAGGACAGGGGATGCCTACGAGCAGTACTTC
TRBJ1-6 | TRBV3-1/TRBV3-2 | NA | NA | CASSQTGQVNSPLHF | TGTGCCAGCAGCCAAACCGGACAAGTAAATTCACCCCTCCACTTT
TRBJ2-5 | TRBV5-1 | NA | TRBD1 | CASSSATGQRQETQYF | TGCGCCAGCAGCAGTGCGACGGGACAGAGACAAGAGACCCAGTACTTC
TRBJ2-3 | TRBV13 | NA | TRBD1 | CASSPDGRRTGRDTQYF | TGTGCCAGCAGCCCCGACGGGAGAAGGACAGGGCGGGATACGCAGTATTTT
TRBJ1-4 | TRBV28 | NA | TRBD1 | CASSEETGTGFGKLFF | TGTGCCAGCAGTGAAGAAACCGGGACAGGGTTCGGAAAACTGTTTTTT
TRBJ2-7 | TRBV28 | NA | NA | CATYAGNSYEQYF | TGTGCCACCTATGCAGGGAACTCCTACGAGCAGTACTTC
TRBJ2-7 | TRBV7-9 | few | NA | CASSLVSGSSYEQYF | TGTGCCAGCAGCTTAGTGAGCGGCAGCTCCTACGAGCAGTACTTC
TRBJ2-7 | TRBV3-1/TRBV3-2 | NA | NA | CASSQIGRESSYEQYF | TGTGCCAGCAGTCAGATAGGACGGGAGAGCTCCTACGAGCAGTACTTC
TRBJ1-5 | TRBV12-5 | NA | NA | CASGVGGGNQPQHF | TGTGCTAGTGGAGTTGGGGGGGGCAATCAGCCCCAGCATTTT
TRBJ1-6 | TRBV11-2 | NA | TRBD1 | CASSTTGARSSPLHF | TGTGCCAGCAGCACCACAGGGGCCCGGAGTTCACCCCTCCACTTT
TRBJ2-3 | TRBV27 | NA | TRBD1 | CASSYRDRTDTQYF | TGTGCCAGCAGTTACCGGGACAGAACAGATACGCAGTATTTT
TRBJ1-1 | TRBV5-6 | few | NA | CASSLHHTWAFF | TGTGCCAGCAGCTTGCACCATACTTGGGCTTTCTTT
TRBJ2-2 | TRBV9 | few | NA | CASSSSGLTGELFF | TGTGCCAGCAGCAGTTCGGGTCTCACCGGGGAGCTGTTTTTT
TRBJ1-3 | TRBV2 | NA | TRBD1 | CASSSTGGEWDTIYF | TGTGCCAGCAGTAGTACAGGGGGCGAGTGGGACACCATATATTTT
TRBJ2-7 | TRBV19 | NA | NA | CASSITILYEQYF | TGTGCCAGTAGTATAACAATCCTTTACGAGCAGTACTTC
TRBJ1-5 | TRBV19 | NA | NA | CASSIDLRNQPQHF | TGTGCCAGTAGTATCGACTTGCGCAATCAGCCCCAGCATTTT
TRBJ2-2 | TRBV29-1 | NA | TRBD2 | CSVPYRAGGNTGELFF | TGCAGCGTTCCCTATAGAGCGGGGGGAAACACCGGGGAGCTGTTTTTT
TRBJ2-1 | TRBV4-1 | NA | TRBD1 | CASSQASGQTYNEQFF | TGCGCCAGCAGCCAAGCTTCGGGACAGACGTACAATGAGCAGTTCTTC
TRBJ1-2 | TRBV18 | NA | NA | CASSPLQGSEGYTF | TGTGCCAGCTCACCACTACAGGGATCGGAAGGCTACACCTTC
TRBJ1-5 | TRBV30 | NA | NA | CAWSTYRQYSNQPQHF | TGTGCCTGGAGTACTTACCGACAATATAGCAATCAGCCCCAGCATTTT
TRBJ2-7 | TRBV3-1/TRBV3-2 | NA | NA | CASSHRGSYEQYF | TGTGCCAGCAGCCACCGGGGGTCCTACGAGCAGTACTTC
TRBJ1-3 | TRBV3-1/TRBV3-2 | NA | NA | CASSFGVTGNTIYF | TGTGCCAGCAGCTTCGGGGTGACTGGAAACACCATATATTTT
TRBJ1-1 | TRBV28 | NA | NA | CASSRTDATNTEAFF | TGTGCCAGCAGTCGGACAGACGCTACTAACACTGAAGCTTTCTTT
TRBJ2-7 | TRBV5-4 | NA | NA | CASSLAQGQYEQYF | TGTGCCAGCAGCTTGGCCCAGGGACAATACGAGCAGTACTTC
TRBJ1-1 | TRBV5-8 | NA | NA | CASSLFSASNTEAFF | TGTGCCAGCAGCTTGTTTTCTGCGTCGAACACTGAAGCTTTCTTT
TRBJ1-2 | TRBV2 | NA | NA | CASSRQDYGYTF | TGTGCCAGCAGTCGACAAGACTATGGCTACACCTTC
TRBJ2-7 | TRBV6-1 | NA | TRBD1 | CASSEAGDRAVIYEQYF | TGTGCCAGCAGTGAAGCGGGCGACAGGGCGGTAATCTACGAGCAGTACTTC
TRBJ1-1 | TRBV6-5 | NA | NA | CASSYTGRENTEAFF | TGTGCCAGCAGCTACACTGGACGGGAGAACACTGAAGCTTTCTTT
TRBJ1-1 | TRBV5-1 | NA | NA | CASSLLQARNTEAFF | TGCGCCAGCAGCTTGCTCCAGGCAAGGAACACTGAAGCTTTCTTT
TRBJ2-7 | TRBV12-3/TRBV12-4 | NA | TRBD1 | CASSSDRLRQYF | TGTGCCAGCAGTTCGGACAGGCTCAGGCAGTACTTC
TRBJ2-6 | TRBV7-2 | NA | TRBD1 | CASSPGQGAPGANVLTF | TGTGCCAGCAGCCCGGGACAGGGGGCGCCCGGGGCCAACGTCCTGACTTTC
TRBJ1-1 | TRBV19 | NA | NA | CASSPRYGAMNTEAFF | TGTGCCAGTAGTCCCCGATATGGGGCAATGAACACTGAAGCTTTCTTT
TRBJ1-3 | TRBV28 | NA | NA | CASSPHGGGRENSGNTIYF | TGTGCCAGCAGTCCCCATGGCGGAGGGAGGGAGAACTCTGGAAACACCATATATTTT
TRBJ1-6 | TRBV5-1 | once | NA | CASSLAPQRSLNSPLHF | TGCGCCAGCAGCTTGGCCCCACAGAGATCCCTTAATTCACCCCTCCACTTT
TRBJ1-1 | TRBV5-1 | NA | TRBD1 | CASSRTGVNTEAFF | TGCGCCAGCAGTAGAACAGGGGTGAACACTGAAGCTTTCTTT
TRBJ1-5 | TRBV5-6 | NA | NA | CASSLGWRAQPQHF | TGTGCCAGCAGCTTGGGGTGGAGGGCTCAGCCCCAGCATTTT
TRBJ1-6 | TRBV11-2 | NA | TRBD1 | CASSLVLTGANSPLHF | TGTGCCAGCAGCTTAGTCCTGACAGGGGCTAATTCACCCCTCCACTTT
TRBJ2-7 | TRBV6-5 | NA | TRBD1 | CASSYGGQSYEQYF | TGTGCCAGCAGTTACGGGGGACAGAGCTACGAGCAGTACTTC
TRBJ1-1 | TRBV6-5 | NA | NA | CASRPLLNTEAFF | TGTGCCAGCAGGCCCCTATTGAACACTGAAGCTTTCTTT
TRBJ1-2 | TRBV19 | NA | TRBD1 | CASSINGDSYGYTF | TGTGCCAGTAGTATTAACGGGGACAGCTATGGCTACACCTTC
TRBJ1-1 | TRBV3-1/TRBV3-2 | NA | NA | CASSPKGGYAEAFF | TGTGCCAGCAGCCCAAAAGGCGGGTACGCTGAAGCTTTCTTT
TRBJ2-3 | TRBV3-1/TRBV3-2 | NA | NA | CASSQEGRTDTQYF | TGTGCCAGCAGCCAAGAGGGCCGCACAGATACGCAGTATTTT
TRBJ2-6 | TRBV5-1 | NA | NA | CASSLAGSGANVLTF | TGCGCCAGCAGCTTGGCAGGTTCAGGGGCCAACGTCCTGACTTTC
TRBJ1-4 | TRBV28 | NA | NA | CASSRGGGGEKLFF | TGTGCCAGCAGTCGAGGCGGGGGTGGAGAAAAACTGTTTTTT
TRBJ2-7 | TRBV27 | NA | NA | CASSLGQGSDEQYF | TGTGCCAGCAGTTTAGGGCAGGGGAGCGACGAGCAGTACTTC
TRBJ1-4 | TRBV19 | NA | NA | CASSSGGATNEKLFF | TGTGCCAGTAGCAGTGGGGGGGCCACTAATGAAAAACTGTTTTTT
TRBJ1-1 | TRBV6-5 | NA | NA | CASRRRNMNTEAFF | TGTGCCAGCAGAAGGAGAAACATGAACACTGAAGCTTTCTTT
TRBJ2-1 | TRBV5-1 | NA | TRBD2 | CASSTPGLADQNEQFF | TGCGCCAGCAGCACTCCGGGACTAGCGGACCAAAATGAGCAGTTCTTC
TRBJ1-5 | TRBV2 | NA | NA | CASSLYSNQPQHF | TGTGCCAGCAGTCTTTATAGCAATCAGCCCCAGCATTTT
TRBJ2-1 | TRBV11-3 | NA | NA | CASSLLGAGFAEQFF | TGTGCCAGCAGCTTATTGGGAGCGGGCTTCGCTGAGCAGTTCTTC
TRBJ2-7 | TRBV7-2 | NA | NA | CASSLVVGPTYEQYF | TGTGCCAGCAGCTTAGTTGTTGGGCCCACCTACGAGCAGTACTTC
TRBJ2-1 | TRBV7-9 | NA | NA | CASSWSGYSYNEQFF | TGTGCCAGCAGCTGGAGCGGATACTCCTACAATGAGCAGTTCTTC
TRBJ2-2 | TRBV11-3 | NA | TRBD1 | CASSWGRDRGFAGELFF | TGTGCCAGCAGCTGGGGACGGGACAGGGGATTTGCAGGGGAGCTGTTTTTT